The entry below describes one T cell receptor (beta chain). The antigen remains undetermined. Unrecorded immune exposures were likely, despite nominal health at sampling. PCR involved 60 Vbeta and 13 Jbeta primers. Sequencing used immunoSEQ multiplex PCR; TCRdb keeps in-frame clones, though not all of them. The sample consists of fewer than 25,000 clones, 84% of them appearing once. This specimen belongs to a study of cytomegalovirus exposure and HLA in healthy donors. Study-wide results and limits: A previous analysis found most TCR beta V segments productive roughly 87% or roughly 30% of the time. Testing in vitro showed a few CMV-associated chains specific for CMV antigens.

The TCR comes from a human donor in good health. Source material: PBMCs.

The CDR3 here is CASSPRDIGIESPLHF. The CDR3 region has the DNA TGTGCCAGCAGTCCCCGGGACATAGGCATAGAATCACCCCTCCACTTT. V usage is TRBV28 and J usage is TRBJ1-6; perhaps TRBD1 as D (6 bases). Trimming shortened V by 5 bases and J by 10 bases, and 21 bases separated the two germline ends. This CDR3 is 16 amino acids long. Germline-derived CDR1 and CDR2 are MDHEN and SYDVKM.